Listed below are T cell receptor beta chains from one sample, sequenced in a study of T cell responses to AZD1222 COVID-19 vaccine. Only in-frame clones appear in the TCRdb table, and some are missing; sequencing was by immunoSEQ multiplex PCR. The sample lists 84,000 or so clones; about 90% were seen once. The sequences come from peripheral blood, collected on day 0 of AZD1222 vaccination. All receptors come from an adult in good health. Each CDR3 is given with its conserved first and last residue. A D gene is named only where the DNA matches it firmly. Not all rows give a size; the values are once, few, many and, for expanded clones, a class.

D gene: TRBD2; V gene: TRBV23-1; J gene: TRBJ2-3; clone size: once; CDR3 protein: CASSPGTRRSDTQYF; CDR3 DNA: TGCGCCAGCAGTCCTGGGACTAGGAGATCAGATACGCAGTATTTT
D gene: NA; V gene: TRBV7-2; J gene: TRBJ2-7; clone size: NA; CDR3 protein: CASSKEGHSLSYEQYF; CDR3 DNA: TGTGCCAGCAGTAAAGAGGGCCACAGCCTCTCCTACGAGCAGTACTTC
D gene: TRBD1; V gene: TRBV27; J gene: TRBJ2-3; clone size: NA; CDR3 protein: CATRRGTGFLDTQYF; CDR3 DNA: TGCGCGACTCGTCGCGGGACAGGGTTTTTAGATACGCAGTATTTT
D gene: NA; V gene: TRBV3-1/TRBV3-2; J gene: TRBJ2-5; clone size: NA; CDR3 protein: CASSQDLIGQETQYF; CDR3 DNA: TGTGCCAGCAGCCAAGATCTGATAGGCCAAGAGACCCAGTACTTC
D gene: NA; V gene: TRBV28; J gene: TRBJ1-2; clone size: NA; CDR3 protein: CASSPSWGQFTF; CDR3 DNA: TGTGCCAGCAGCCCGTCTTGGGGTCAATTCACCTTC
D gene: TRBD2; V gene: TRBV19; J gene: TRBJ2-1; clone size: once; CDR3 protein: CASSTPWTSGSDEQFF; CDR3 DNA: TGTGCCAGTAGTACCCCTTGGACTAGCGGGAGCGATGAGCAGTTCTTC
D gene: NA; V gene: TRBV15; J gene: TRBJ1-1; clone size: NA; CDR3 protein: CATGAGTEAFF; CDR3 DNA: TGTGCCACCGGGGCGGGTACTGAAGCTTTCTTT
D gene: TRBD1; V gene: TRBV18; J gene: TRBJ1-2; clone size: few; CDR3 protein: CASSPGQSPNYGYTF; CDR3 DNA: TGTGCCAGCTCACCGGGACAGTCTCCTAACTATGGCTACACCTTC
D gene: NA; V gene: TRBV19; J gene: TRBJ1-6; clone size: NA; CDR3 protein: CASGSISDSPLHF; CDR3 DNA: TGTGCCAGTGGTTCTATTTCGGATTCACCCCTCCACTTT
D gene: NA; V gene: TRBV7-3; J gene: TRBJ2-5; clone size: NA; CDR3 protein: CASSFGTAVGETQYF; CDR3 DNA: TGTGCCAGCAGCTTTGGGACGGCGGTCGGGGAGACCCAGTACTTC
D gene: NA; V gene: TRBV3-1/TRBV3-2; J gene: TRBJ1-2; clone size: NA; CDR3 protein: CASSQEGADYGYTF; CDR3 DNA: TGTGCCAGCAGCCAAGAGGGGGCGGACTATGGCTACACCTTC
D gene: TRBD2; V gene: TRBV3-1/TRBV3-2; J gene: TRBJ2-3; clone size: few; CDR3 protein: CASSQRAGGISTDTQYF; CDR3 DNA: TGTGCCAGCAGCCAGAGAGCGGGAGGGATCAGCACAGATACGCAGTATTTT
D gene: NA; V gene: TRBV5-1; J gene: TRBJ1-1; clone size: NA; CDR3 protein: CASSSTQGLLNTEAFF; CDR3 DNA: TGCGCCAGCAGCTCCACCCAGGGACTACTGAACACTGAAGCTTTCTTT
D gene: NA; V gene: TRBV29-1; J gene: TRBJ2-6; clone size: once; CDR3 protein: CSAGTTGANVLTF; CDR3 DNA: TGCAGCGCCGGGACAACCGGGGCCAACGTCCTGACTTTC
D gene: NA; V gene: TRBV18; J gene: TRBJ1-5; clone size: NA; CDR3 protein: CASSPQRRTDNNQPQHF; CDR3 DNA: TGTGCCAGCTCACCACAGAGGAGGACGGACAACAATCAGCCCCAGCATTTT
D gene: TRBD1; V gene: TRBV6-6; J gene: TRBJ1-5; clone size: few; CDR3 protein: CASSRQGPSSGNQPQHF; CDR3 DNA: TGTGCCAGCAGTCGACAGGGCCCCTCCTCGGGCAATCAGCCCCAGCATTTT
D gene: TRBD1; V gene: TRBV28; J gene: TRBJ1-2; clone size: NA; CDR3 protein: CASSLWKGAFNGYTF; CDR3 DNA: TGTGCCAGCAGTTTATGGAAGGGGGCGTTTAATGGCTACACCTTC
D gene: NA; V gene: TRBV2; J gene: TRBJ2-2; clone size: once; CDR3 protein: CASTREGPAGELFF; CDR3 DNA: TGTGCCAGCACTCGAGAGGGCCCCGCCGGGGAGCTGTTTTTT
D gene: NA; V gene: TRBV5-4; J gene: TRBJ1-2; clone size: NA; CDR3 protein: CASSWGDGYTF; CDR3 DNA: TGTGCCAGCAGCTGGGGGGACGGCTACACCTTC
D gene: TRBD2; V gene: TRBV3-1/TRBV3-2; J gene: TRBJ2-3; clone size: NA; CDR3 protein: CASSRGAGGADTQYF; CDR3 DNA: TGTGCCAGCAGCCGTGGAGCGGGAGGGGCAGATACGCAGTATTTT
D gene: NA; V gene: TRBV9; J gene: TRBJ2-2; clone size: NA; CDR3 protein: CASSVATGELFF; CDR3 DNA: TGTGCCAGCAGCGTAGCAACCGGGGAGCTGTTTTTT
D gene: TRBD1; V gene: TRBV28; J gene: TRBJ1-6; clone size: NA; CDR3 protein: CASSTETGSYNSPLHF; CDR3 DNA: TGTGCCAGCAGTACGGAGACAGGGTCCTATAATTCACCCCTCCACTTT
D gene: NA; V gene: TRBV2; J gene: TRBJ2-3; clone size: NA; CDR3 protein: CASSRNRDQTLTDTQYF; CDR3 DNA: TGTGCCAGCAGTCGTAACCGGGACCAGACCCTCACAGATACGCAGTATTTT
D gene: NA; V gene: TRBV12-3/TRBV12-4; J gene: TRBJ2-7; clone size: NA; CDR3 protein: CASTSLPTYEQYF; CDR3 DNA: TGTGCCAGCACTTCTCTCCCCACCTACGAGCAGTACTTC
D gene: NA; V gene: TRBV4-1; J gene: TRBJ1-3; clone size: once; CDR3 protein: CASSQQGFSGNTIYF; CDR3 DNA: TGCGCCAGCAGCCAACAGGGCTTCTCTGGAAACACCATATATTTT
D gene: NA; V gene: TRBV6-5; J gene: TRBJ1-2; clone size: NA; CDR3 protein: CASSYSKQGGGGYTF; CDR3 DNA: TGTGCCAGCAGTTACTCGAAACAGGGTGGCGGTGGCTACACCTTC
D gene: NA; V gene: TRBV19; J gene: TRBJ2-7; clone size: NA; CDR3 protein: CASSILPNEQYF; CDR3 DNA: TGTGCCAGTAGTATTCTCCCGAACGAGCAGTACTTC
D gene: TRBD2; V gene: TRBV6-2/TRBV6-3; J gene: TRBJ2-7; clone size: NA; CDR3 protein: CASSSPLAVSYEQYF; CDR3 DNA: TGTGCCAGCAGTTCCCCACTAGCGGTCTCCTACGAGCAGTACTTC
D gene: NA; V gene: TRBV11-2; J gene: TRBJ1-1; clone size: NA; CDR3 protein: CASSLASWGMDTEAFF; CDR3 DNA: TGTGCCAGCAGCTTAGCTAGTTGGGGGATGGACACTGAAGCTTTCTTT
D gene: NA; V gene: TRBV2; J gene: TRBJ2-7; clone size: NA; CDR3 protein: CASRGGYEQYF; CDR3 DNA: TGTGCCAGCAGGGGAGGCTACGAGCAGTACTTC
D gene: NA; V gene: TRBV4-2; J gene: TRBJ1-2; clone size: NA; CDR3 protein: CASSQPGVRGGYTF; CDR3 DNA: TGTGCCAGCAGCCAACCGGGGGTTCGGGGCGGCTACACCTTC
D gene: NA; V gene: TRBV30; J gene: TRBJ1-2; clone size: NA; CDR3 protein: CAWSVMDSYGYTF; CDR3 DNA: TGTGCCTGGAGTGTAATGGACAGCTATGGCTACACCTTC
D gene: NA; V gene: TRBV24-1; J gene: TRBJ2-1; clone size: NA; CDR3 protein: CATSDSGTGNHNEQFF; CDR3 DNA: TGTGCCACCAGTGATTCGGGGACGGGAAATCACAATGAGCAGTTCTTC
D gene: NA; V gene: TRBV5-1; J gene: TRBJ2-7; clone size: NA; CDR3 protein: CASNNGGIAYEQYF; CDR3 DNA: TGCGCCAGCAACAATGGGGGGATCGCCTACGAGCAGTACTTC
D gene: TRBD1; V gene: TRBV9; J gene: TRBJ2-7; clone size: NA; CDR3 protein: CASSPRWDRVGEQYF; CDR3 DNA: TGTGCCAGCAGCCCCCGGTGGGACAGGGTCGGCGAGCAGTACTTC
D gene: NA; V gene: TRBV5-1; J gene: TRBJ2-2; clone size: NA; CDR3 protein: CASGVPLSNTGELFF; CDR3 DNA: TGCGCCAGCGGGGTCCCCCTGTCGAACACCGGGGAGCTGTTTTTT
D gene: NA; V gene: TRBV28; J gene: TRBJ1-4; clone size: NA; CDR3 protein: CASSLSSAGSGAEKLFF; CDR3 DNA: TGTGCCAGCAGTTTATCCTCTGCGGGATCAGGGGCTGAAAAACTGTTTTTT
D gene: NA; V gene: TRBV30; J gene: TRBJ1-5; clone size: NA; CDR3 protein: CAWRQDYGPQHF; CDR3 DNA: TGTGCCTGGAGACAGGATTATGGGCCCCAGCATTTT
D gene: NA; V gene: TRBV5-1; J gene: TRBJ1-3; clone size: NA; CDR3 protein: CASSLNAGVSGNTIYF; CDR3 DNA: TGCGCCAGCAGCTTGAACGCAGGAGTCTCTGGAAACACCATATATTTT
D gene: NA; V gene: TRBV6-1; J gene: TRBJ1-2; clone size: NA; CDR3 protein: CASSESLGGRDTGYTF; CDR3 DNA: TGTGCCAGCAGTGAATCCCTTGGGGGCAGGGATACTGGCTACACCTTC
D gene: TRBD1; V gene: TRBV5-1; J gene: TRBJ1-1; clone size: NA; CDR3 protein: CASSSQGLDTEAFF; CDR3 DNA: TGCGCCAGCAGCTCACAGGGGTTGGACACTGAAGCTTTCTTT
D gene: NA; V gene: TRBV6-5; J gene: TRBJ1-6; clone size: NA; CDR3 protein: CASSYTEVSIHSPLHF; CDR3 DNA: TGTGCCAGCAGTTATACGGAGGTCTCGATCCATTCACCCCTCCACTTT